This TCR beta chain was recorded in a study of regulatory T cells in long-lasting Graves disease. Looking at the study overall: Antithyroid drug exposure in newly diagnosed Graves' patients had lasted under 3 months. Points from the study as a whole: Thyroid tissue was not studied; only peripheral blood was.

This clonotype was recorded at least ten times. The antigen is undetermined. Time point meaning: newly diagnosed GD, antithyroid drugs for less than 3 months. The authors made the TCR library using RNA they extracted from PBMCs. Trimming stripped 6 bases from V and 4 bases from J, with 15 bases between. The CDR3 spans 14 residues. CDR1 SNHLY and CDR2 FYNNEI come from the germline V gene. Library construction for TCR beta used iRepertoire HTBI primers and Arm-PCR of CDR3 regions. TCRdb re-called the multiplex PCR reads with MiXCR, one entry per CDR3 protein. The sample carries about 330,000 distinct CDR3 sequences, about 16% recorded once. This sample was shared with a second study, whose subject was T cells in Graves' hyperthyroidism and ophthalmopathy. That report notes: Over 18 months, lack of ophthalmopathy progression marked Graves' hyperthyroidism as stable. Before onset, by a median of around six months, the model predicted ophthalmopathy.

This chain links TRBV2 with TRBJ1-2, with D possibly TRBD1 on 5 matching bases. The source was peripheral blood mononuclear cells (PBMCs), collected at new diagnosis, from a patient treated with antithyroid drugs. This clonotype was obtained from a woman under 30 with Graves disease. CDR3 bases: TGTGCCAGCAGCACTTCGACAGTGGGCTATGGCTACACCTTC. Translating it yields CASSTSTVGYGYTF. Filled out from reference TRBV2 and TRBJ1-2, the complete variable domain reads EPEVTQTPSHQVTQMGQEVILRCVPISNHLYFYWYRQILGQKVEFLVSFYNNEISEKSEIFDDQFSVERPDGSNFTLKIRSTKLEDSAMYFCASSTSTVGYGYTFGSGTRLTVV.